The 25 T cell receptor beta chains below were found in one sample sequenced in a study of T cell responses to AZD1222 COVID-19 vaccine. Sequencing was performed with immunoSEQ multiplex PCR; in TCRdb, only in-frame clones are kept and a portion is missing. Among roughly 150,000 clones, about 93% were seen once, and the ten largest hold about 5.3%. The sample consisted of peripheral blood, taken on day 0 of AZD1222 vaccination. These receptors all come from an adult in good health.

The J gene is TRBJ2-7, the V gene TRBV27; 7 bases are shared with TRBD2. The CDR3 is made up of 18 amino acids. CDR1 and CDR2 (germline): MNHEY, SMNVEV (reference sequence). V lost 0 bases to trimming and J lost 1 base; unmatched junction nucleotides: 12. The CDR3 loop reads CASSLSFLVWRESYEQYF. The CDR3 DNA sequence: TGTGCCAGCAGTTTATCATTTCTTGTTTGGCGGGAGTCCTACGAGCAGTACTTC.

The CDR3 reads CASISGTGAGNTIYF. For the CDR3, the DNA is TGTGCCAGCATTTCAGGGACCGGCGCTGGAAACACCATATATTTT. The chain joins TRBV6-5 to TRBJ1-3, with a tentative D call TRBD1 (5 bases). The CDR3 contains 15 residues. Trimming took off 7 bases at V and 2 bases at J, with 15 bases between the two ends. In germline, CDR1 is MNHEY, CDR2 SVGAGI.

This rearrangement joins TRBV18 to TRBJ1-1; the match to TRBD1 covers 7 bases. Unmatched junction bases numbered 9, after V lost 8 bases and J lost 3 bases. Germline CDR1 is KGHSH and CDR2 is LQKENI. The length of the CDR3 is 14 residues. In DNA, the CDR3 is TGTGCCAGCCTCGCCCAGGGGGTGTACACTGAAGCTTTCTTT. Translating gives CASLAQGVYTEAFF.

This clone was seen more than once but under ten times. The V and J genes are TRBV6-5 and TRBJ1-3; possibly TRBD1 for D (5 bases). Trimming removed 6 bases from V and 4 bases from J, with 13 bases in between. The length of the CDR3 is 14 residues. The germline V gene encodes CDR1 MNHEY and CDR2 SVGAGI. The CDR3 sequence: CASSQGRGGNTIYF. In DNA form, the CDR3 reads TGTGCCAGCAGCCAAGGGAGGGGAGGAAACACCATATATTTT.

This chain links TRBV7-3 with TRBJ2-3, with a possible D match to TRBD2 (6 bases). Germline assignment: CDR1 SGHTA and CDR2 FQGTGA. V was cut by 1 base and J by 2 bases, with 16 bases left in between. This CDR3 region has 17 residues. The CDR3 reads CASSLRAGTSYTDTQYF. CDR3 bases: TGTGCCAGCAGCTTAAGGGCCGGGACTTCGTACACAGATACGCAGTATTTT.

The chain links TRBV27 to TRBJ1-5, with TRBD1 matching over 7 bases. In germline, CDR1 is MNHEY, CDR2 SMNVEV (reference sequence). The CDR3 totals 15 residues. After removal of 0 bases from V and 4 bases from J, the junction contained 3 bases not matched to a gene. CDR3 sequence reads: CASSLSTGVNQPQHF. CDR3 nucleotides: TGTGCCAGCAGTTTATCCACAGGGGTGAATCAGCCCCAGCATTTT.

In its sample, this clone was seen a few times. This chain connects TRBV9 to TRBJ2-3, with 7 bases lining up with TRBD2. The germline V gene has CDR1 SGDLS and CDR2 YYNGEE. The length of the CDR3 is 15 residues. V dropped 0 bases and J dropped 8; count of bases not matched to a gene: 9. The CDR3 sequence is CASSVDMREYGTQYF. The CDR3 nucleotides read TGTGCCAGCAGCGTAGACATGCGGGAGTATGGTACGCAGTATTTT.

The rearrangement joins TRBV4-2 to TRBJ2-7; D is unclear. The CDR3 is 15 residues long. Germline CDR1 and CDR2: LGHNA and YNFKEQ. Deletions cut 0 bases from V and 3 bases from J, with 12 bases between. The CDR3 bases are TGTGCCAGCAGCCAAGATGAACAGCTCCACTACGAGCAGTACTTC. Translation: CASSQDEQLHYEQYF.

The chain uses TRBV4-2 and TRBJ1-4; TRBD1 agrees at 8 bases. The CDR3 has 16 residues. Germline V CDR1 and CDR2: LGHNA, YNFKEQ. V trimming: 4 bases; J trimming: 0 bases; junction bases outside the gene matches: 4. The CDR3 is CASSRPTGATNEKLFF. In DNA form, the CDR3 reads TGTGCCAGCAGCCGCCCGACAGGGGCAACTAATGAAAAACTGTTTTTT.

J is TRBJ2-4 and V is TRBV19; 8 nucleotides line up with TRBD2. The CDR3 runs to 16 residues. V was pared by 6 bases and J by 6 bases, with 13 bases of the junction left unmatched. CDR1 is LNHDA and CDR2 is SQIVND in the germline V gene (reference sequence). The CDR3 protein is CASSAQAGVGGNIQYF. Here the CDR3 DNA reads TGTGCCAGTAGCGCACAAGCGGGAGTGGGGGGAAACATTCAGTACTTC.

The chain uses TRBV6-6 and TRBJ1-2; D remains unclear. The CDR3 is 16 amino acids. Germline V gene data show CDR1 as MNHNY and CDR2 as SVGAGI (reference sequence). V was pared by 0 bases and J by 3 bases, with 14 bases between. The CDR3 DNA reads TGTGCCAGCAGTTACTCCATGGGATCTAAGGACTATGGCTACACCTTC. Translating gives CASSYSMGSKDYGYTF.

CDR3 sequence reads: CASSLAGLGGKQYF. The CDR3 DNA reads TGTGCCAGCAGCTTAGCGGGACTAGGTGGCAAGCAGTACTTC. The chain combines TRBV7-2 with TRBJ2-7; 8 bases are a match to TRBD2. With 0 bases clipped from V and 8 bases from J, the junction kept 6 bases outside the gene matches. Germline assignment: CDR1 SGHTA and CDR2 FQGNSA. There are 14 residues in the CDR3.

CDR3 DNA: TGTGCCAGCAGCTTATTCGGGGAGGCCTCCTACGAGCAGTACTTC. Protein: CASSLFGEASYEQYF. The V gene is TRBV7-2, the J gene TRBJ2-7; a possible D gene is TRBD2 (6 bases). V shed 2 bases and J shed 0 bases, with 11 bases lying between them. Germline CDR1 is SGHTA and CDR2 is FQGNSA. This CDR3 spans 15 amino acids.

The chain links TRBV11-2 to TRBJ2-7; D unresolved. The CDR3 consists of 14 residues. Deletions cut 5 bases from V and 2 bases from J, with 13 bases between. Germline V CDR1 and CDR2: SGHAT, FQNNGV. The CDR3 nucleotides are TGTGCCAGCAGCCCCGAGAGGTGGACCTACGAGCAGTACTTC. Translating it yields CASSPERWTYEQYF.

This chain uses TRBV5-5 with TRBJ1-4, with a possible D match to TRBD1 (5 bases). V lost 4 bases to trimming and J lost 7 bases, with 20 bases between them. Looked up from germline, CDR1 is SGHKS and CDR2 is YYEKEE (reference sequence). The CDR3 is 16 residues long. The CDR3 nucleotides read TGTGCCAGCAGCCGTAGCGCCCTCGAGGGGAGTGAAAAACTGTTTTTT. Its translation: CASSRSALEGSEKLFF. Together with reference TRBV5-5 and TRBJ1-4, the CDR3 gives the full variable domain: DAGVTQSPTHLIKTRGQQVTLRCSPISGHKSVSWYQQVLGQGPQFIFQYYEKEERGRGNFPDRFSARQFPNYSSELNVNALLLGDSALYLCASSRSALEGSEKLFFGSGTQLSVL.

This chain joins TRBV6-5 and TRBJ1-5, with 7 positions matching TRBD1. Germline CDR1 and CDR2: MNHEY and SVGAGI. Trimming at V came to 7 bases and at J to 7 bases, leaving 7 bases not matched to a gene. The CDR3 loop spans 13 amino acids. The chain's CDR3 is CASTLDRPQPQHF. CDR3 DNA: TGTGCCAGCACTCTGGACAGGCCCCAGCCCCAGCATTTT.

This CDR3 reads CASSILVDRSSREKLFF. The CDR3 nucleotides read TGTGCCAGTAGTATCTTGGTCGACAGATCGTCAAGGGAAAAACTGTTTTTT. V and J are TRBV19 and TRBJ1-4; a weak D match, TRBD1 (5 bases). V lost 3 bases and J lost 8, with 22 bases in between. Germline CDR1 and CDR2: LNHDA and SQIVND (reference sequence). This CDR3 is 17 amino acids long.

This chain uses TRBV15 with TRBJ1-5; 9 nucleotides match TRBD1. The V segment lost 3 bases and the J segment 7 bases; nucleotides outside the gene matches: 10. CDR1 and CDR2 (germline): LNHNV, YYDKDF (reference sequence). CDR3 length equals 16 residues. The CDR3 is CATSSSGQGNWQPQHF. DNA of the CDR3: TGTGCCACCAGCAGCTCAGGACAGGGGAATTGGCAGCCCCAGCATTTT.

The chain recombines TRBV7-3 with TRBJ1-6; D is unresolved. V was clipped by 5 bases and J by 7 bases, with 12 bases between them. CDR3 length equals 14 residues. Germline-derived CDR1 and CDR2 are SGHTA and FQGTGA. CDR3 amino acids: CASSPGPSNSPLHF. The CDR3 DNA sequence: TGTGCCAGCAGCCCTGGCCCGTCCAATTCACCCCTCCACTTT. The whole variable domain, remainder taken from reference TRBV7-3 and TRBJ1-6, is GAGVSQTPSNKVTEKGKYVELRCDPISGHTALYWYRQSLGQGPEFLIYFQGTGAADDSGLPNDRFFAVRPEGSVSTLKIQRTERGDSAVYLCASSPGPSNSPLHFGNGTRLTVT.

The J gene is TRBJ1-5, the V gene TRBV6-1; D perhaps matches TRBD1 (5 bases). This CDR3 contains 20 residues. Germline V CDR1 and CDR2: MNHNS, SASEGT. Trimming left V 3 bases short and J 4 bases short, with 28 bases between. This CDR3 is CASSEKPPWDAGGPNQPQHF. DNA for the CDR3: TGTGCCAGCAGTGAGAAACCCCCCTGGGACGCCGGAGGTCCAAATCAGCCCCAGCATTTT.

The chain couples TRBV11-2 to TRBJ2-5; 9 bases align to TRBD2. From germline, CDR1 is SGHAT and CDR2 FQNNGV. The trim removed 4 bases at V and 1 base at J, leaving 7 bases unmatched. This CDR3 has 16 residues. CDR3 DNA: TGTGCCAGCAGCTCCCCGGGACTAGCAGTCCAAGAGACCCAGTACTTC. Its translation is CASSSPGLAVQETQYF.

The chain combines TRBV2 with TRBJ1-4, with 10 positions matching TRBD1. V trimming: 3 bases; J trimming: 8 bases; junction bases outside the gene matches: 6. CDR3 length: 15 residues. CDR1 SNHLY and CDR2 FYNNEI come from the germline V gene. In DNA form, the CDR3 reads TGTGCCAGCAGTGATCCGGGACAGGGGCCCGAAAAACTGTTTTTT. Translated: CASSDPGQGPEKLFF.

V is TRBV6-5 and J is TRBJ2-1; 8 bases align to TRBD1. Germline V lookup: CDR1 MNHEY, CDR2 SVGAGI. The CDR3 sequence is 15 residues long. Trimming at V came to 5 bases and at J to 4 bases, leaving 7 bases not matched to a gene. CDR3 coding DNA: TGTGCCAGCAGTACCGGGACAGGAAAATACAATGAGCAGTTCTTC. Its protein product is CASSTGTGKYNEQFF.

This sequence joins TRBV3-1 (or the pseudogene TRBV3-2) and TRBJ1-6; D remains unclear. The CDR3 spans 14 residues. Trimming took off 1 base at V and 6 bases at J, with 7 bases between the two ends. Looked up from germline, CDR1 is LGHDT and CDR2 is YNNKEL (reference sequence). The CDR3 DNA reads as TGTGCCAGCAGCCAAGGTCCATTTAATTCACCCCTCCACTTT. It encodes CASSQGPFNSPLHF.

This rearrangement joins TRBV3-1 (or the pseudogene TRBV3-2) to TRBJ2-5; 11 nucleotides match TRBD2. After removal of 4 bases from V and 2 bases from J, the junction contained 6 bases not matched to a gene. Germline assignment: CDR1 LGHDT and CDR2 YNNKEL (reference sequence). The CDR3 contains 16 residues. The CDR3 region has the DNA TGTGCCAGCAGCCGTGGGACTAGCGGACCTCAAGAGACCCAGTACTTC. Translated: CASSRGTSGPQETQYF.